The 27 T cell receptor beta chains reported below all come from one sample, sequenced in a study of cytomegalovirus exposure and HLA in healthy donors. Sequenced by immunoSEQ multiplex PCR; TCRdb stores in-frame clones only, minus some. This sample has more than 250,000 clones, with 87% found just once. Sample: PBMCs. All receptors derive from a woman aged 25 to 39 in good health and CMV-seropositive.

A remark on this clone: A junction end diverges from the germline sequence, so it may reflect a read error. The chain links TRBV25-1 to TRBJ2-1; D is ambiguous. CDR1 MGHDK and CDR2 SYGVNS come from the germline V gene. This CDR3 spans 11 amino acids. CDR3 amino acids: CASSQYNEQFF. DNA of the CDR3: TGTGCCAGCAGTCAATACAATGAGCAGTTCTTC.

The gene calls are TRBV9 and TRBJ2-7, with D possibly being TRBD2 (6 bases). CDR1 and CDR2 from the germline V gene are SGDLS and YYNGEE. The CDR3 consists of 15 residues. V lost 0 bases and J lost 3, with 13 bases in between. The CDR3 reads CASSVEGTHNYEQYF. The CDR3 nucleotides read TGTGCCAGCAGCGTAGAAGGGACTCACAACTACGAGCAGTACTTC.

The chain employs TRBV7-2 and TRBJ2-3; TRBD1 is a possible D gene (6 bases). The V end was cut by 1 base, the J end by 2 bases, with 10 bases between. The germline CDR1 and CDR2 sequences are SGHTA and FQGNSA. The CDR3 runs to 15 residues. In DNA, the CDR3 is TGTGCCAGCAGCTTAGGGGGGCAGGACACAGATACGCAGTATTTT. As protein: CASSLGGQDTDTQYF.

The chain is built from TRBV25-1 and TRBJ1-1; tentative D call: TRBD1 (6 bases). This CDR3 is 15 amino acids long. V lost 6 bases, J lost 2 bases, and 16 bases lay in between. Germline V gives CDR1 MGHDK, CDR2 SYGVNS. CDR3: CASSNPLGGNTEAFF. CDR3 nucleotides: TGTGCCAGCAGCAATCCGTTAGGGGGTAACACTGAAGCTTTCTTT.

This clone appeared a few times. The chain employs TRBV20-1 and TRBJ1-1; D is ambiguous. This CDR3 is built from 11 residues. Germline assignment: CDR1 DFQATT and CDR2 SNEGSKA (reference sequence). With 6 bases removed from V and 3 bases from J, the gap between germline ends came to 8 bases. Written as DNA, the CDR3 is TGCAGTGCCACAAGCGACACTGAAGCTTTCTTT. Translation: CSATSDTEAFF.

V usage is TRBV6-1 and J usage is TRBJ1-1; TRBD1 agrees at 8 bases. Looked up from germline, CDR1 is MNHNS and CDR2 is SASEGT. V lost 1 base and J lost 10; bases outside the gene matches: 5. CDR3 length equals 13 residues. The DNA for the CDR3 is TGTGCCAGCAGTGAAGTAACAGGGGGTACAGCTTTCTTT. Protein product: CASSEVTGGTAFF.

The chain joins TRBV7-9 to TRBJ2-7, with D unresolved. There are 13 residues in the CDR3. Trimming pared 4 bases from V and 6 bases from J, leaving 13 bases between. Germline-derived CDR1 and CDR2 are SEHNR and FQNEAQ (reference sequence). DNA of the CDR3: TGTGCCAGCAGCTACGAACGGCTCTCCGAGCAGTACTTC. Its translation: CASSYERLSEQYF.

This clone was seen only once. The chain employs TRBV11-2 and TRBJ2-1; TRBD2 agrees at 10 bases. The CDR3 spans 16 residues. V lost 10 bases to trimming and J lost 6 bases; unmatched junction nucleotides: 15. Germline values: CDR1 SGHAT, CDR2 FQNNGV. CDR3 loop: CAIGTGLVAGGNEQFF. As DNA, the CDR3 is TGTGCCATCGGAACAGGGCTGGTAGCGGGAGGCAATGAGCAGTTCTTC.

J is TRBJ2-2 and V is TRBV5-1; 7 bases match TRBD1. The CDR3 has 15 residues. V trimming: 3 bases; J trimming: 5 bases; junction bases outside the gene matches: 7. Germline V gives CDR1 SGHRS, CDR2 YFSETQ. The CDR3 region has the DNA TGCGCCAGCAGCTCCCCGGGACAGATAACCGGGGAGCTGTTTTTT. Its translation: CASSSPGQITGELFF.

This sequence joins TRBV7-6 and TRBJ2-5; the D is unclear. The CDR3 covers 13 residues. With 5 bases removed from V and 7 bases from J, the gap between germline ends came to 14 bases. The germline gives CDR1 SGHVS, CDR2 FNYEAQ. In DNA form, the CDR3 reads TGTGCCAGCAGCCCCGTAGGTGTCGGGACCCAGTACTTC. It encodes CASSPVGVGTQYF.

The chain carries TRBV28 and TRBJ1-2; tentatively, D is TRBD1 (5 bases). Germline loops: CDR1 MDHEN, CDR2 SYDVKM. Trimming stripped 3 bases from V and 7 bases from J, with 15 bases between. There are 14 residues in the CDR3. CDR3 protein: CASSFYGGGSGYTF. The DNA for the CDR3 is TGTGCCAGCAGTTTTTATGGGGGTGGCAGTGGCTACACCTTC.

The chain has TRBV28 and TRBJ2-1; D tentatively fits TRBD1 or TRBD2 (5 bases each). Between the trimmed V and J ends, which lost 4 bases and 6 bases, there was a span of 13 bases. The germline gives CDR1 MDHEN, CDR2 SYDVKM. The CDR3 is 14 amino acids. The CDR3 nucleotides are TGTGCCAGCAGTTCATTGTGGGGGTCCAATGAGCAGTTCTTC. Its protein product is CASSSLWGSNEQFF.

CDR3 sequence: CASSLWTVGSYNEQFF. CDR3 sequence (DNA): TGTGCCAGCAGTTTGTGGACGGTTGGCTCCTACAATGAGCAGTTCTTC. The V gene is TRBV28, the J gene TRBJ2-1; no clear D. V dropped 3 bases and J dropped 0 bases, with 12 bases sitting between them. The germline CDR1 and CDR2 sequences are MDHEN and SYDVKM. CDR3 length equals 16 residues.

In this sample, this clone turned up once. This chain connects TRBV29-1 to TRBJ1-3, with D perhaps TRBD1 (5 bases). Germline V CDR1 and CDR2: SQVTM, ANQGSEA. Trimming removed 6 bases from V and 0 bases from J, with 15 bases in between. The CDR3 is 15 amino acids. This CDR3 is CSVAFGAGSGNTIYF. As DNA, the CDR3 is TGCAGCGTGGCGTTCGGGGCAGGCTCTGGAAACACCATATATTTT.

The rearrangement joins TRBV5-1 to TRBJ2-3; no firm D call. The germline CDR1 and CDR2 sequences are SGHRS and YFSETQ. Trimming took 0 bases from V and 8 from J, leaving 16 bases between them. The length of the CDR3 is 15 residues. CDR3 protein: CASSLVLRYSGTQYF. The CDR3 DNA sequence: TGCGCCAGCAGCTTGGTTTTGCGGTACTCAGGTACGCAGTATTTT.

V usage is TRBV5-6 and J usage is TRBJ1-1; the D gene is possibly TRBD1 (6 bases). Trimming took off 4 bases at V and 10 bases at J, with 17 bases between the two ends. The CDR3 loop spans 13 amino acids. In germline, CDR1 is SGHDT, CDR2 YYEEEE. The CDR3 DNA reads as TGTGCCAGCAGCCAGGAGGGGGGCTGGGTAGCTTTCTTT. This sequence encodes CASSQEGGWVAFF.

The chain has TRBV5-6 and TRBJ2-5; 14 bases align to TRBD2. V dropped 4 bases and J dropped 5; count of bases not matched to a gene: 10. Germline CDR1 and CDR2: SGHDT and YYEEEE. The CDR3 runs 17 residues. The CDR3 here is CASSGGLAGVPSETQYF. The CDR3 DNA reads as TGTGCCAGCAGCGGGGGACTAGCGGGAGTCCCGTCTGAGACCCAGTACTTC.

The rearrangement joins TRBV6-1 to TRBJ1-1; 7 positions agree with TRBD1. J was trimmed by 1 base and V by 1 base; bases with no gene match: 9. Per the germline V gene, CDR1 is MNHNS and CDR2 is SASEGT. The CDR3 spans 17 residues. The CDR3 DNA reads TGTGCCAGCAGTGAAGACGCTTCCAGGGGGGCGAACACTGAAGCTTTCTTT. Translated, it gives CASSEDASRGANTEAFF.

This clone showed up just once. This chain uses TRBV9 with TRBJ2-5, with a possible D match to TRBD2 (6 bases). CDR3 length equals 13 residues. Trimming shortened V by 0 bases and J by 7 bases, and 10 bases separated the two germline ends. Germline-derived CDR1 and CDR2 are SGDLS and YYNGEE. For the CDR3, the DNA is TGTGCCAGCAGCGTAGATGGGGGAGGGACCCAGTACTTC. Amino acid sequence: CASSVDGGGTQYF.

This chain connects TRBV20-1 to TRBJ1-2; D possibly corresponds to TRBD1 (5 bases). Germline V gene sequence: CDR1 DFQATT, CDR2 SNEGSKA (reference sequence). The CDR3 extends over 11 amino acids. CDR3 protein: CRGRGGDGYTF. CDR3 sequence (DNA): TGCAGAGGGCGTGGGGGGGATGGCTACACCTTC.

Concerning this clone itself: At one boundary the junction diverges from the germline segment, which might be a read error. This chain links TRBV4-2 with TRBJ1-1; D remains ambiguous. Per the germline V gene, CDR1 is LGHNA and CDR2 is YNFKEQ. There are 13 residues in the CDR3. CDR3: CASSEEGTYEAFF. The CDR3 DNA sequence: TGTGCCAGCAGCGAAGAGGGCACGTATGAAGCTTTCTTT.

The chain couples TRBV7-9 to TRBJ1-5; 8 nucleotides line up with TRBD1. Unmatched junction bases numbered 4, after V lost 5 bases and J lost 7 bases. The CDR3 loop spans 13 amino acids. The V gene's germline CDR1 is SEHNR and CDR2 FQNEAQ (reference sequence). CDR3 sequence: CASSPDRGQPQHF. In DNA, the CDR3 is TGTGCCAGCAGCCCTGACAGGGGCCAGCCCCAGCATTTT.

This sequence joins TRBV5-4 and TRBJ2-7, with D maybe TRBD1 (5 bases). Germline CDR1 SGHNT, CDR2 YYREEE (reference sequence). Trimming cost V 0 bases and J 6 bases, with 10 bases left between them. This CDR3 has 13 residues. The CDR3 region is CASSLGQPSEQYF. CDR3 bases: TGTGCCAGCAGCTTGGGACAGCCTTCCGAGCAGTACTTC.

The V call is TRBV19, the J call TRBJ1-1; D perhaps matches TRBD1 (5 bases). The CDR3 length is 11 residues. The germline V and J ends were trimmed by 9 bases and 5 bases, with 10 bases remaining between them. Germline lookup yields CDR1 LNHDA and CDR2 SQIVND (reference sequence). In nucleotides, the CDR3 is TGTGCCAGCTGGGGGTTTACTGAAGCTTTCTTT. Translating it yields CASWGFTEAFF.

V gene TRBV4-2 combines with J gene TRBJ2-1, with 8 bases matching TRBD1. The CDR3 has 18 amino acids. Germline CDR1 reads LGHNA; CDR2 reads YNFKEQ. V was pared by 0 bases and J by 2 bases, with 9 bases of the junction left unmatched. The CDR3 DNA reads TGTGCCAGCAGCCAAGATGAGGGGACGGGACAGGCCTACAATGAGCAGTTCTTC. The encoded protein is CASSQDEGTGQAYNEQFF.

The chain joins TRBV19 to TRBJ1-2; D not certain. The CDR3 runs to 12 residues. Germline V gene lookup returns CDR1 LNHDA and CDR2 SQIVND (reference sequence). V was clipped by 6 bases and J by 4 bases, with 9 bases between them. The CDR3 here is CASRERAYGYTF. CDR3 sequence (DNA): TGTGCCAGTAGGGAAAGAGCCTATGGCTACACCTTC.

The CDR3: CASSAGGFSSPLHF. The CDR3 coding sequence is TGTGCCAGCAGCGCGGGGGGCTTCAGTTCACCCCTCCACTTT. V gene TRBV9 combines with J gene TRBJ1-6; TRBD1 might be the D (6 bases). Trimming cost V 3 bases and J 9 bases, with 13 bases left between them. Germline V lookup: CDR1 SGDLS, CDR2 YYNGEE. The CDR3 is 14 amino acids.